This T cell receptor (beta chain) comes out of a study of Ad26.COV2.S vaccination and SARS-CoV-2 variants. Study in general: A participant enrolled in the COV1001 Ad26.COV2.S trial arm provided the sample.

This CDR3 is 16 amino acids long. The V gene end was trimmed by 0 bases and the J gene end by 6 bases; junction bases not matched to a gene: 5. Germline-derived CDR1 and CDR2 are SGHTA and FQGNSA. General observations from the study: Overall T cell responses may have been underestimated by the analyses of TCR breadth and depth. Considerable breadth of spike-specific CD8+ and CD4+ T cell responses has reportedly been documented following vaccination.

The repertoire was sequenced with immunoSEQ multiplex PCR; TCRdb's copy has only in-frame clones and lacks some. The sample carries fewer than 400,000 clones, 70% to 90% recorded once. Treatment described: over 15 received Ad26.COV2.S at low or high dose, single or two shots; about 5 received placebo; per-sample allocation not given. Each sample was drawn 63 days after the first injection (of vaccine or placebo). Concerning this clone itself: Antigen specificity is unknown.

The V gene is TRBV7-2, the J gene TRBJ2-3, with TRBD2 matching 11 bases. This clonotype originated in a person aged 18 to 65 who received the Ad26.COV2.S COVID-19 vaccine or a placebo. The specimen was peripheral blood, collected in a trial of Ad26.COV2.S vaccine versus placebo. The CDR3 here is CASSLASGGAGDTQYF. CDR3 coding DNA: TGTGCCAGCAGCTTAGCTAGCGGGGGGGCCGGCGATACGCAGTATTTT.